Following are 27 T cell receptor beta chains from one sample sequenced in a study of cytomegalovirus exposure and HLA in healthy donors. The primer mix had 60 Vbeta and 13 Jbeta primers. Only in-frame clones appear in the TCRdb table, and some are missing; sequencing was by immunoSEQ multiplex PCR. The table has about 94,000 clones, around four fifths seen once; the top ten hold about 0.79%. Material for sequencing was PBMCs. Receptors were obtained from a woman between 55 and 75 years old in good health and CMV-seronegative.

The CDR3 bases are TGTGCCATCAGTGGGGGGGGAGGGACTGAAGCTTTCTTT. Amino acids: CAISGGGGTEAFF. This chain connects TRBV10-3 to TRBJ1-1; D may be TRBD1 (5 bases). Deletions cut 4 bases from V and 5 bases from J, with 11 bases between. The CDR3 consists of 13 residues. Germline V gene data show CDR1 as ENHRY and CDR2 as SYGVKD.

The CDR3 loop is CASSEISTVNTEAFF. The CDR3 DNA reads TGTGCCAGCAGTGAAATTTCGACAGTGAACACTGAAGCTTTCTTT. The gene calls are TRBV6-1 and TRBJ1-1; D possibly corresponds to TRBD1 (5 bases). Germline loops: CDR1 MNHNS, CDR2 SASEGT. V lost 2 bases, J lost 0 bases, and 10 bases lay in between. This CDR3 region has 15 residues.

V gene TRBV7-9 combines with J gene TRBJ1-4; 7 bases line up with TRBD1. CDR3 length: 15 residues. V was clipped by 5 bases and J by 5 bases; unmatched bases: 8. Germline CDR1 reads SEHNR; CDR2 reads FQNEAQ (reference sequence). This CDR3 is CASSLPLTGNEKLFF. CDR3 sequence (DNA): TGTGCCAGCAGCCTACCTCTGACAGGGAATGAAAAACTGTTTTTT.

The chain couples TRBV13 to TRBJ2-1, with 8 positions matching TRBD2. CDR3 length: 15 amino acids. Germline trimming cut 5 bases from V and 3 bases from J; bases unmatched to any gene: 6. Per the germline V gene, CDR1 is PRHDT and CDR2 is FYEKMQ (reference sequence). The CDR3 spells CASSEGGGYYNEQFF. The CDR3, as DNA: TGTGCCAGCAGCGAGGGCGGGGGGTACTACAATGAGCAGTTCTTC.

This clone occurred a few times. The genes are TRBV6-5 and TRBJ2-7, with a possible D match to TRBD2 (6 bases). This CDR3 is 15 amino acids long. CDR1 and CDR2 from the germline V gene are MNHEY and SVGAGI. Deletions cut 0 bases from V and 0 bases from J, with 9 bases between. CDR3 sequence: CASSYSAGTSYEQYF. CDR3 DNA sequence: TGTGCCAGCAGTTACTCGGCGGGGACCTCCTACGAGCAGTACTTC.

This clone came up a few times. This sequence joins TRBV13 and TRBJ2-7; 8 bases map to TRBD1. V lost 5 bases to trimming and J lost 2 bases; unmatched junction nucleotides: 8. Per the germline V gene, CDR1 is PRHDT and CDR2 is FYEKMQ (reference sequence). This CDR3 comprises 15 residues. CDR3 nucleotide sequence: TGTGCCAGCAGCCCAACCGGGACAGGAGCCTACGAGCAGTACTTC. The encoded protein is CASSPTGTGAYEQYF.

The chain joins TRBV4-3 to TRBJ2-3; D uncertain. From germline, CDR1 is LGHNA and CDR2 YSLEER. V lost 0 bases and J 2 bases, leaving 6 bases between the germline ends. This CDR3 spans 14 amino acids. The CDR3 reads CASSQDIATDTQYF. In DNA, the CDR3 is TGCGCCAGCAGCCAAGATATAGCCACAGATACGCAGTATTTT.

The table lists this clone with a few counts. The chain is built from TRBV10-3 and TRBJ1-5, with TRBD1 as a possible D gene (5 bases). Per germline, CDR1 ENHRY and CDR2 SYGVKD. The CDR3 has 14 amino acids. V was pared by 3 bases and J by 7 bases, with 13 bases between. The CDR3 region is CAISDAGRRQPQHF. The CDR3 DNA reads as TGTGCCATCAGTGATGCGGGGCGGAGGCAGCCCCAGCATTTT.

CDR3 DNA sequence: TGTGCCAGCAGCCCAATCACTAGCGGGGGAAGGCACGAGCAGTACTTC. Amino acid sequence: CASSPITSGGRHEQYF. V usage is TRBV9 and J usage is TRBJ2-7; 11 bases line up with TRBD2. Germline trimming cut 4 bases from V and 5 bases from J; bases unmatched to any gene: 11. The V gene's germline CDR1 is SGDLS and CDR2 YYNGEE. The CDR3 totals 16 residues.

This chain uses TRBV1 with TRBJ2-7; no check of the table's D call, TRBD2, against the DNA was made. TRBV1 constitutes a pseudogene. There are 16 residues in the CDR3. The CDR3 region has the DNA TGCACCAGCAGCCAAGATCGGACTAGCCCGGGTCACGAGCAGTACTTC. Its translation: CTSSQDRTSPGHEQYF.

The chain couples TRBV5-4 to TRBJ1-1, with D perhaps TRBD1 (6 bases). Trimming took 4 bases from V and 5 from J, leaving 21 bases between them. The CDR3 has 16 residues. CDR1 is SGHNT, CDR2 YYREEE, per germline (reference sequence). The CDR3 spells CASSPTSGAPGTEAFF. CDR3 bases: TGTGCCAGCAGCCCGACTTCAGGGGCGCCGGGAACTGAAGCTTTCTTT.

The V and J genes are TRBV5-6 and TRBJ1-2; perhaps TRBD1 as D (6 bases). Germline V gives CDR1 SGHDT, CDR2 YYEEEE. The CDR3 extends over 14 amino acids. Trimming left V 2 bases short and J 3 bases short, with 11 bases between. The CDR3 sequence: CASSFGGAHYGYTF. CDR3 DNA sequence: TGTGCCAGCAGCTTTGGGGGGGCCCACTATGGCTACACCTTC. Complete variable domain (other parts from reference TRBV5-6 and TRBJ1-2): DAGVTQSPTHLIKTRGQQVTLRCSPKSGHDTVSWYQQALGQGPQFIFQYYEEEERQRGNFPDRFSGHQFPNYSSELNVNALLLGDSALYLCASSFGGAHYGYTFGSGTRLTVV.

J is TRBJ1-1 and V is TRBV30; D is uncertain. The CDR3 spans 13 residues. The ends were cut back, 7 bases at V and 4 bases at J, with 16 bases in the middle. Germline-derived CDR1 and CDR2 are GTSNPN and SVGIG (reference sequence). CDR3 DNA: TGTGCCTTTGGACTCGTCGGCGGCACTGAAGCTTTCTTT. Translation: CAFGLVGGTEAFF.

V usage is TRBV4-3 and J usage is TRBJ2-5, with 10 bases aligning to TRBD1. Germline V gene sequence: CDR1 LGHNA, CDR2 YSLEER. The J segment lost 2 bases and the V segment lost 4 bases, leaving 4 bases of the junction unmatched. The CDR3 contains 15 residues. CDR3 loop: CASSPGQGRQETQYF. Here the CDR3 DNA reads TGCGCCAGCAGCCCGGGACAGGGGAGGCAAGAGACCCAGTACTTC.

The rearrangement uses TRBV29-1 and TRBJ2-7; possible D gene TRBD1, 5 bases. CDR1 and CDR2 from the germline V gene are SQVTM and ANQGSEA. Deletions cut 4 bases from V and 4 bases from J, with 17 bases between. This CDR3 comprises 14 residues. The CDR3: CSVGVEQGRYEQYF. The CDR3, as DNA: TGCAGCGTTGGGGTTGAGCAGGGCCGTTACGAGCAGTACTTC.

The chain joins TRBV30 to TRBJ2-1, with 13 bases aligning to TRBD2. The V and J ends lost 0 bases and 4 bases, in that order; junction bases with no gene match: 6. Germline V gene lookup returns CDR1 GTSNPN and CDR2 SVGIG (reference sequence). The CDR3 spans 17 residues. The CDR3 region has the DNA TGTGCCTGGAGTGTACTTGGGACTAGCGGGACGTACAATGAGCAGTTCTTC. This encodes CAWSVLGTSGTYNEQFF.

The rearrangement joins TRBV4-3 to TRBJ2-3; TRBD2 aligns across 9 bases. Germline V CDR1 and CDR2: LGHNA, YSLEER. Trimming took 4 bases from V and 3 from J; bases not matched to a gene: 2. The CDR3 is made up of 14 amino acids. CDR3 protein: CASSPGLATDTQYF. In DNA form, the CDR3 reads TGCGCCAGCAGCCCCGGACTAGCGACAGATACGCAGTATTTT.

This clone was recorded once. V is TRBV27 and J is TRBJ1-2; 8 bases agree with TRBD1. CDR3 length: 14 amino acids. Germline V gene sequence: CDR1 MNHEY, CDR2 SMNVEV (reference sequence). Trimming cost V 2 bases and J 7 bases; bases outside gene matches: 6. This CDR3 is CASSLRSGGPGYTF. The CDR3 region has the DNA TGTGCCAGCAGTTTAAGGTCAGGGGGCCCTGGCTACACCTTC.

V is TRBV7-6 and J is TRBJ2-5, with 12 positions matching TRBD2. CDR1 is SGHVS and CDR2 is FNYEAQ in the germline V gene. Germline trimming cut 0 bases from V and 6 bases from J; bases unmatched to any gene: 5. CDR3 length: 16 residues. The DNA of the CDR3 is TGTGCCAGCAGCTTAGCGCTAGCGGGAGGGGATAAGACCCAGTACTTC. This translates into CASSLALAGGDKTQYF.

The rearrangement links TRBV28 to TRBJ2-7; TRBD2 agrees at 10 bases. J gave up 2 bases and V 11 bases, and 9 bases lay outside the gene matches. The CDR3 length is 14 residues. Germline loops: CDR1 MDHEN, CDR2 SYDVKM. CDR3: CASVPSGSAYEQYF. CDR3 bases: TGTGCCTCAGTGCCTAGCGGGAGTGCCTACGAGCAGTACTTC.

This chain uses TRBV7-2 with TRBJ1-1, with a possible D match to TRBD1 (5 bases). The CDR3 sequence is 12 residues long. V lost 5 bases, J lost 6 bases, and 10 bases lay in between. Per germline, CDR1 SGHTA and CDR2 FQGNSA. CDR3 amino acids: CASSQGGSEAFF. The CDR3, as DNA: TGTGCCAGCAGCCAGGGAGGTTCTGAAGCTTTCTTT.

The genes are TRBV6-4 and TRBJ1-2; 8 bases are a match to TRBD1. V gave up 4 bases and J gave up 3 bases; unmatched junction bases: 7. Germline CDR1 is MRHNA and CDR2 is SNTAGT. The CDR3 length is 15 residues. The CDR3 loop is CASSVATGVYYGYTF. The CDR3 DNA reads as TGTGCCAGCAGTGTTGCGACAGGGGTCTACTATGGCTACACCTTC.

The CDR3: CASSSRQLDGYTF. The CDR3 nucleotides read TGTGCCAGCAGCTCCAGACAGTTGGATGGCTACACCTTC. The chain joins TRBV7-9 to TRBJ1-2; D may be TRBD1 (5 bases). Germline V gene sequence: CDR1 SEHNR, CDR2 FQNEAQ (reference sequence). The CDR3 extends over 13 amino acids. Trimming cost V 4 bases and J 6 bases, with 12 bases left between them. The whole variable domain, remainder taken from reference TRBV7-9 and TRBJ1-2, is DTGVSQNPRHKITKRGQNVTFRCDPISEHNRLYWYRQTLGQGPEFLTYFQNEAQLEKSRLLSDRFSAERPKGSFSTLEIQRTEQGDSAMYLCASSSRQLDGYTFGSGTRLTVV.

This clone was counted once. This sequence joins TRBV5-1 and TRBJ2-5; 8 bases match TRBD2. Looked up from germline, CDR1 is SGHRS and CDR2 is YFSETQ. The CDR3 covers 16 residues. V lost 1 base and J lost 0; bases outside the gene matches: 5. Written as DNA, the CDR3 is TGCGCCAGCAGCTTGCTCACTAGCGGTAACCAAGAGACCCAGTACTTC. Translation: CASSLLTSGNQETQYF.

V is TRBV15 and J is TRBJ1-2; the D is unclear. Trimming left V 0 bases short and J 5 bases short, with 16 bases between. Germline V gives CDR1 LNHNV, CDR2 YYDKDF (reference sequence). The CDR3 totals 16 residues. The CDR3 here is CATSREPRSTMYGYTF. CDR3 DNA: TGTGCCACCAGCAGAGAACCCAGGTCAACGATGTATGGCTACACCTTC.

J is TRBJ1-2 and V is TRBV7-2; no firm D call. CDR3 length: 15 amino acids. Germline V gives CDR1 SGHTA, CDR2 FQGNSA. V was trimmed by 1 base and J by 8 bases, leaving 17 bases between them. The CDR3 DNA sequence: TGTGCCAGCAGCTTAGGTCTGGGAACGACGGGAGGCTACACCTTC. Its translation: CASSLGLGTTGGYTF.

The chain couples TRBV20-1 to TRBJ2-3; D possibly corresponds to TRBD2 (6 bases). This CDR3 spans 11 amino acids. The germline V and J ends were trimmed by 6 bases and 6 bases, with 10 bases remaining between them. Per germline, CDR1 DFQATT and CDR2 SNEGSKA (reference sequence). CDR3 DNA sequence: TGCAGTGCGGGACTTGGGGATACGCAGTATTTT. It translates to CSAGLGDTQYF.